This TCR beta chain derives from a study of T cell clones after liver transplantation. Broader study findings: Rather than being deleted, graft donor-reactive T cells may have moved into the graft.

J lost 6 bases, V lost 4 bases, and 7 bases had no gene match. Per germline, CDR1 SEHNR and CDR2 FQNEAQ (reference sequence). This CDR3 spans 15 amino acids. Only in-frame clones appear in the TCRdb table, and some are missing; sequencing was by immunoSEQ multiplex PCR. The repertoire holds around 97,000 clones, with 80% to 90% as singletons. Worth noting for this clone: Its antigen is as yet unknown.

The specimen was CD4+ T cells from blood, collected around 44 months after liver transplant. The chain recombines TRBV7-9 with TRBJ1-4, with TRBD1 identical over 8 bases. The origin of this receptor is a human patient who received a liver transplant. Some T cells may originate from the graft donor. The CDR3 is CASSSRTGLDEKLFF. The CDR3 nucleotides read TGTGCCAGCAGCTCCCGGACAGGGCTGGATGAAAAACTGTTTTTT.